This T cell receptor beta chain derives from a study of blood T cells in healthy people across ages. The use of a sample-barcoded 5' primer and a J-beta primer mix characterized a second PCR of roughly 6 to 11 cycles. Each cDNA was tagged by a template-switch adaptor containing 12 random nucleotides. One entry per CDR3 protein, called by TCRdb with MiXCR from the 5' RACE reads. Of 870,000 or so distinct CDR3 sequences listed, around 28% were seen once; the top ten hold approximately 15%. Trimming took off 0 bases at V and 4 bases at J, with 4 bases between the two ends. CDR3 size: 13 residues. Germline loops: CDR1 LGHNA, CDR2 YSLEER. Study findings and constraints: Diversity figures based on one million T cells were deemed too low. With age, beta diversity per million T cells declined roughly linearly, significantly by about 37. A strong correlation was seen between TCR beta diversity and naive T cell percentage.

This clonotype appeared many times. As yet, its antigen is unknown. V usage is TRBV4-3 and J usage is TRBJ2-4; D uncertain. The TCR originated in a woman older than 75 in good health. Source material: blood. The CDR3 sequence is CASSQDLKNIQYF. CDR3 DNA: TGCGCCAGCAGCCAAGATCTGAAAAACATTCAGTACTTC.